Below are 25 T cell receptor beta chains sequenced from a single sample in a study of T cells in Graves' hyperthyroidism and ophthalmopathy. Researchers amplified the TCR beta CDR3 regions from RNA transcripts. First-round RT-PCR with HTBI primers amplified the TCR CDR3 region. Each CDR3 protein is one row after TCRdb ran MiXCR on the multiplex PCR reads. This table holds 620,000 or so distinct CDR3 sequences, 14% found once. The sequenced sample was blood. The receptors were gathered from a woman aged 45-59 years with Graves' ophthalmopathy.

This clonotype was detected ten times or more. CDR3 sequence reads: CASSSSGRAINEQFF. The CDR3 DNA reads TGCGCCAGCAGCTCTAGCGGGAGGGCCATTAATGAGCAGTTCTTC. V gene TRBV5-1 combines with J gene TRBJ2-1; 12 bases map to TRBD2. The junction had 5 bases not matched to a gene; V was cut back by 3 bases and J by 7 bases. The germline gives CDR1 SGHRS, CDR2 YFSETQ. There are 15 residues in the CDR3.

The CDR3 loop is CASSVTGSETQYF. CDR3 nucleotide sequence: TGTGCCAGCAGCGTAACAGGGTCAGAGACCCAGTACTTC. This chain joins TRBV9 and TRBJ2-5; D may be TRBD1 (6 bases). The CDR3 runs 13 residues. With 1 base removed from V and 4 bases from J, the gap between germline ends came to 8 bases. CDR1 and CDR2 (germline): SGDLS, YYNGEE.

This clonotype came up a few times. The rearrangement links TRBV27 to TRBJ1-2; no firm D call. The germline V gene has CDR1 MNHEY and CDR2 SMNVEV (reference sequence). V was clipped by 8 bases and J by 2 bases, with 24 bases between them. CDR3 length equals 17 residues. The chain's CDR3 is CASGPGSLMPPNYGYTF. CDR3 nucleotides: TGTGCCAGCGGACCCGGGAGCCTCATGCCCCCGAACTATGGCTACACCTTC.

The chain couples TRBV9 to TRBJ2-1; a possible D gene is TRBD1 (6 bases). CDR3 size: 14 residues. The V and J ends lost 0 bases and 8 bases respectively, with 12 bases between them. Per germline, CDR1 SGDLS and CDR2 YYNGEE. The CDR3 loop is CASSVARGMDEQFF. The CDR3 region has the DNA TGTGCCAGCAGCGTAGCGAGGGGGATGGATGAGCAGTTCTTC.

This clonotype turned up a few times. The chain couples TRBV6-1 to TRBJ2-7; tentatively, D is TRBD1 or TRBD2 (5 bases each). The CDR3 totals 16 residues. The ends were cut back, 4 bases at V and 0 bases at J, with 16 bases in the middle. Germline V gene data show CDR1 as MNHNS and CDR2 as SASEGT. The CDR3 sequence: CASSGAGAASSYEQYF. The DNA of the CDR3 is TGTGCCAGCAGTGGTGCCGGGGCAGCGAGCTCCTACGAGCAGTACTTC.

There are many counts of this clonotype. V gene TRBV7-2 combines with J gene TRBJ2-7; D is perhaps TRBD2 (6 bases). From germline, CDR1 is SGHTA and CDR2 FQGNSA. Trimming removed 5 bases at V and 6 bases at J, with 17 bases between. This CDR3 region has 14 residues. CDR3 region: CASSRLVRSPEQYF. The CDR3 DNA sequence: TGTGCCAGCAGCCGACTAGTCCGATCCCCCGAGCAGTACTTC.

This clonotype has ten or more counts. Here the CDR3 DNA reads TGTGCCAGCAGCCATCTGGACAGGGAACGGGACTATGGCTACACCTTC. This translates into CASSHLDRERDYGYTF. The chain joins TRBV3-1 to TRBJ1-2; 8 positions match TRBD1. The CDR3 length is 16 residues. Germline CDR1 reads LGHDT; CDR2 reads YNNKEL (reference sequence). Trimming took 3 bases from V and 3 from J; bases not matched to a gene: 9.

In the case of this clonotype: This sequence may be a read error, since a much larger clone differs from it by one base. V gene TRBV6-1 combines with J gene TRBJ2-7; 8 bases agree with TRBD1. V lost 6 bases and J lost 3; bases outside the gene matches: 10. This CDR3 is 15 amino acids long. Germline values: CDR1 MNHNS, CDR2 SASEGT. In DNA, the CDR3 is TGTGCCAGCAGCCCCTCAGGGGGCTGGTTCTACGAGCAGTACTTC. It codes for CASSPSGGWFYEQYF.

There are many counts of this clonotype. The chain carries TRBV27 and TRBJ1-2; 8 positions match TRBD1. V lost 7 bases and J lost 1; bases outside the gene matches: 5. CDR1 is MNHEY and CDR2 is SMNVEV in the germline V gene (reference sequence). This CDR3 region has 14 residues. The CDR3 nucleotides read TGTGCCAGCACCAATACAGGGGGTAACTATGGCTACACCTTC. It encodes CASTNTGGNYGYTF.

The sample holds many counts of this clonotype. The V and J genes are TRBV7-2 and TRBJ1-2; D is unclear. Germline V CDR1 and CDR2: SGHTA, FQGNSA. The CDR3 has 12 residues. V gave up 5 bases and J gave up 6 bases, with 10 bases separating them. This CDR3 reads CASSPTGDGYTF. DNA of the CDR3: TGTGCCAGCAGCCCCACCGGGGATGGCTACACCTTC.

The chain links TRBV4-3 to TRBJ2-5; D gene ambiguous. Trimming removed 0 bases from V and 2 bases from J, with 16 bases in between. Looked up from germline, CDR1 is LGHNA and CDR2 is YSLEER. The CDR3 length is 17 residues. DNA for the CDR3: TGCGCCAGCAGCCAAGATTTCCGGTATGCGCTGCAAGAGACCCAGTACTTC. Protein product: CASSQDFRYALQETQYF.

This clonotype was seen many times. The chain is built from TRBV30 and TRBJ1-5, with 7 bases matching TRBD1. The CDR3 has 17 amino acids. CDR1 and CDR2 (germline): GTSNPN, SVGIG (reference sequence). J was trimmed by 3 bases and V by 0 bases; bases with no gene match: 11. CDR3 sequence (DNA): TGTGCCTGGAGTGTACGTACTCGGGGACAGAACAATCAGCCCCAGCATTTT. Encoded protein: CAWSVRTRGQNNQPQHF.

The sample holds many counts of this clonotype. V and J are TRBV28 and TRBJ2-1; TRBD2 agrees at 13 bases. The germline V gene has CDR1 MDHEN and CDR2 SYDVKM. J was trimmed by 10 bases and V by 6 bases; bases with no gene match: 9. There are 15 residues in the CDR3. CDR3 in amino acids: CASRKAGTSGIEQFF. CDR3 coding DNA: TGTGCCAGCAGGAAGGCCGGGACTAGCGGGATCGAGCAGTTCTTC. The full variable domain, with the rest looked up from reference TRBV28 and TRBJ2-1, is DVKVTQSSRYLVKRTGEKVFLECVQDMDHENMFWYRQDPGLGLRLIYFSYDVKMKEKGDIPEGYSVSREKKERFSLILESASTNQTSMYLCASRKAGTSGIEQFFGPGTRLTVL.

This clonotype has at least ten counts. The rearrangement joins TRBV30 to TRBJ2-1, with D perhaps TRBD2 (5 bases). Germline CDR1 GTSNPN, CDR2 SVGIG (reference sequence). V dropped 4 bases and J dropped 0 bases, with 16 bases sitting between them. The CDR3 loop spans 16 amino acids. This chain's CDR3 is CAWMDASGSSYNEQFF. The CDR3 DNA sequence: TGTGCCTGGATGGACGCAAGCGGTTCCTCCTACAATGAGCAGTTCTTC.

In this sample, this clonotype turned up a few times. This chain connects TRBV12-3 or TRBV12-4 to TRBJ2-1; the D gene is possibly TRBD1 (6 bases). Trimming removed 4 bases from V and 2 bases from J, with 18 bases in between. CDR3 length: 17 residues. The CDR3 is CASSSPITGKPYNEQFF. The CDR3 nucleotides are TGTGCCAGCAGTTCGCCGATTACAGGGAAGCCCTACAATGAGCAGTTCTTC.

Many counts were recorded for this clonotype. The chain joins TRBV12-3 or TRBV12-4 to TRBJ2-3; possibly TRBD1 for D (5 bases). CDR3 length: 14 residues. Trimming took 5 bases from V and 2 from J, leaving 11 bases between them. CDR3 residues: CASSPRGYTDTQYF. DNA for the CDR3: TGTGCCAGCAGTCCAAGGGGTTACACAGATACGCAGTATTTT.

This clonotype was counted ten times or more. The gene calls are TRBV6-2 or TRBV6-3 and TRBJ2-7, with TRBD2 matching over 8 bases. The CDR3 has 16 amino acids. Trimming at V came to 6 bases and at J to 6 bases, leaving 16 bases not matched to a gene. The germline CDR1 and CDR2 sequences are MNHEY and SVGEGT. The CDR3 nucleotides are TGTGCCAGCAGACCTCGGACCGGGAGGGCCGAACGCGAGCAGTACTTC. It specifies CASRPRTGRAEREQYF.

Ten or more counts support this clonotype. The gene calls are TRBV5-1 and TRBJ2-3, with D maybe TRBD2 (5 bases). From germline, CDR1 is SGHRS and CDR2 YFSETQ. The V end was cut by 0 bases, the J end by 0 bases, with 14 bases between. The length of the CDR3 is 17 residues. The chain's CDR3 is CASSLVPSPLSTDTQYF. The CDR3 nucleotides are TGCGCCAGCAGCTTGGTGCCTAGCCCCCTTAGCACAGATACGCAGTATTTT. Variable domain in full (rest from reference TRBV5-1 and TRBJ2-3): KAGVTQTPRYLIKTRGQQVTLSCSPISGHRSVSWYQQTPGQGLQFLFEYFSETQRNKGNFPGRFSGRQFSNSRSEMNVSTLELGDSALYLCASSLVPSPLSTDTQYFGPGTRLTVL.

This clonotype occurred many times. V gene TRBV11-2 combines with J gene TRBJ2-4, with 7 nucleotides matching TRBD1. The trim removed 0 bases at V and 5 bases at J, leaving 13 bases unmatched. The CDR3 totals 18 residues. Germline CDR1 and CDR2: SGHAT and FQNNGV. CDR3 in amino acids: CASSLEIHRQGVQNIQYF. In nucleotides, the CDR3 is TGTGCCAGCAGCTTAGAAATCCACCGGCAGGGGGTCCAAAACATTCAGTACTTC.

The table lists this clonotype with many counts. The rearrangement links TRBV7-2 to TRBJ1-1; 8 bases fit TRBD1. The CDR3 is made up of 15 amino acids. CDR1 is SGHTA and CDR2 is FQGNSA in the germline V gene. V was pared by 5 bases and J by 0 bases, with 5 bases of the junction left unmatched. The CDR3 loop reads CASSRGQGLNTEAFF. As DNA, the CDR3 is TGTGCCAGCAGCCGAGGACAGGGTTTGAACACTGAAGCTTTCTTT.

Concerning this clonotype itself: This may stem from a read error, because a much larger clone lies one nucleotide away. The chain links TRBV20-1 to TRBJ2-7; 11 bases are a match to TRBD2. V shed 7 bases, J shed 8 bases, and the junction held 10 bases outside the gene matches. Germline V gene data show CDR1 as DFQATT and CDR2 as SNEGSKA (reference sequence). CDR3 length equals 13 residues. The CDR3 here is CSVLTSGTYKQYF. The DNA for the CDR3 is TGCAGTGTTTTGACTAGCGGGACTTACAAGCAGTACTTC.

This clonotype was seen just once. This may be a read error: a much more frequent sequence differs by one nucleotide. This chain links TRBV6-1 with TRBJ1-1; D perhaps matches TRBD1 (5 bases). The CDR3 is 12 amino acids. The germline V gene encodes CDR1 MNHNS and CDR2 SASEGT. Trimming cost V 11 bases and J 3 bases, with 13 bases left between them. The CDR3 DNA is TGTGCCGGGGACCCTGGGGACACTGAAGCTTTCTTT. Residues: CAGDPGDTEAFF.

This clonotype was observed a handful of times. CDR3 region: CASTAQGSPNTEAFF. The CDR3 region has the DNA TGTGCCAGCACCGCACAGGGGTCTCCGAACACTGAAGCTTTCTTT. The chain is built from TRBV27 and TRBJ1-1; 7 nucleotides match TRBD1. This CDR3 is built from 15 residues. The germline CDR1 and CDR2 sequences are MNHEY and SMNVEV (reference sequence). V lost 7 bases to trimming and J lost 1 base; unmatched junction nucleotides: 9.

The table lists this clonotype with a few counts. The gene calls are TRBV28 and TRBJ2-5; 8 bases fit TRBD1. CDR1 MDHEN and CDR2 SYDVKM come from the germline V gene. The CDR3 length is 12 residues. V shed 5 bases and J 10 bases; nucleotides not matched to a gene: 6. The CDR3 bases are TGTGCCAGCAGTCCATATGGACAGGGCCAGTACTTC. This translates into CASSPYGQGQYF.

This clonotype was seen ten or more times. The chain couples TRBV28 to TRBJ2-7; possibly TRBD2 for D (5 bases). The germline CDR1 and CDR2 sequences are MDHEN and SYDVKM. This CDR3 spans 15 amino acids. The V end was cut by 3 bases, the J end by 1 base, with 13 bases between. CDR3 nucleotides: TGTGCCAGCAGTTTGCTAGCTAGATCTTCCTACGAGCAGTACTTC. Amino acids: CASSLLARSSYEQYF. The full variable domain, its missing parts supplied by reference TRBV28 and TRBJ2-7, is DVKVTQSSRYLVKRTGEKVFLECVQDMDHENMFWYRQDPGLGLRLIYFSYDVKMKEKGDIPEGYSVSREKKERFSLILESASTNQTSMYLCASSLLARSSYEQYFGPGTRLTVT.